This TCR beta chain was retrieved from a study of identical twins listed by TCRdb under 2016. Concerning the study at large: To test whether fetal clonotypes persist, this study deep-sequenced TCR alpha and beta repertoires from monozygotic twins, from unrelated adults of various ages, and from cord blood. To rule out contamination, replicate twin experiments were performed at different times with different library preparation protocols.

All donors were healthy Caucasians. The twin cohort consisted of three pairs of female monozygotic twins, all aged roughly 18 to 30 years. Peripheral blood mononuclear cells were used as the source from which RNA for TCR libraries was isolated. With regard to this clonotype: Its antigen has not been determined. Qualities for individual bases were not recorded, and no much larger clone is one base off.

Library generation was performed with 5' RACE. TCRdb shows the sequencer as Illumina HiSeq 2000. A universal primer binding site was added through template switching, and the final cDNA carried a unique molecular identifier so that TCR cDNA molecules could be counted accurately. Specific primers in the conserved constant-segment region were used to synthesize first-strand cDNA for TCR alpha and beta chains. To control for contamination, every cDNA library carried two barcodes: a SMART-Mk sample barcode plus Illumina barcodes. TruSeq adapter sequences along with Illumina sample barcodes were introduced in two successive PCR steps. Sequencing of the TCR alpha and beta cDNA libraries was done on the Illumina HiSeq platform using custom primers. As for how the authors treated the data: MiGEC processed the raw reads to extract unique molecular identifiers, while MiXCR was used to determine the CDR3 positions. Recombination models were inferred per individual with the repgenHMM and IGoR tools using an EM algorithm. Shared clonotypes were analyzed with the tcR package in R, and sharing was normalized by the product of cloneset sizes. To study raw recombination without the effects of thymic and clonal selection, out-of-frame nonproductive sequences were analyzed. TCRdb took the public reads, trimmed them with fastp at Q25, ran MiXCR for clone calling and kept in-frame beta chains. Each record represents a unique CDR3 protein, reported with the most common genes and DNA among its rows. TCRdb, not the original authors, processed these V and J calls. Recorded for this sample are a few hundred thousand distinct CDR3 sequences; 9.6% of them occurred a single time. The ten largest clones capture under 3% of the sample.

V sheds 6 bases and J sheds 7 bases, leaving 19 bases between their ends. The CDR3 contains 15 residues, cysteine and phenylalanine counted. The only DNA kept is the CDR3, 45 bases in frame from the first base. The germline V gene gives CDR1 as MDHEN and CDR2 as SYDVKM. Paper-wide results and their limitations: Abundant cord blood beta clonotypes had fewer insertions, young adult naive repertoires showed a similar but weaker trend, and memory repertoires showed no such trend. Zero-insertion analyses could be partly confounded by invariant T cells such as MAIT and iNKT, although diverse VJ usage argued against such confounding for most clonotypes. In monozygotic twins, recombination models systematically underestimated out-of-frame TCR alpha sharing, but the models matched the sharing seen between unrelated individuals. The excess sharing between twins in beta out-of-frame sequences was weaker because fewer shared sequences reduced the signal-to-noise ratio. Compared with coincidental sharing between unrelated individuals, out-of-frame TCR alpha sequences shared between twins showed an excess of sequences with low generation probability. Because the same donors could not be followed over many years, conclusions were based on cross-sectional statistical analysis.

The sample was also reused in another study, on yellow fever vaccine responses in identical twins. The second study also describes: According to the authors, in identical twins the way T cells responded to vaccination appeared partly convergent and partly personalized. The study precisely tracked vaccine-responding T cell clones in identical twins.

This receptor was identified in a woman under 30 in good health. The V and J genes are TRBV28 and TRBJ1-5, and the D gene may be TRBD1, 6 bases matching. The material sequenced was PBMCs. CDR3 sequence: CASRPEWGLRQPQHF. Read as DNA, the sequence is TGTGCCAGCAGGCCTGAGTGGGGGCTTCGGCAGCCCCAGCATTTT. Full variable domain (CDR3 extended with the reference TRBV28 and TRBJ1-5 proteins): DVKVTQSSRYLVKRTGEKVFLECVQDMDHENMFWYRQDPGLGLRLIYFSYDVKMKEKGDIPEGYSVSREKKERFSLILESASTNQTSMYLCASRPEWGLRQPQHFGDGTRLSIL.